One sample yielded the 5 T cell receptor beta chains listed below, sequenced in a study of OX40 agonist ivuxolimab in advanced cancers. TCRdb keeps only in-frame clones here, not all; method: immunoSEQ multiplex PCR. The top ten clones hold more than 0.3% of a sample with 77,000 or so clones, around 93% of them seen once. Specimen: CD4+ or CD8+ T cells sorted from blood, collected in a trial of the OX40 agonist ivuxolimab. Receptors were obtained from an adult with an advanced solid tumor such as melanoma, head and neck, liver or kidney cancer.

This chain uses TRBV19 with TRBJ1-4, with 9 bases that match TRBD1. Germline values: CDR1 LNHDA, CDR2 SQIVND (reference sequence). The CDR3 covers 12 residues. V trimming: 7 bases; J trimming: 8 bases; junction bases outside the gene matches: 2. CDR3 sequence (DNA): TGTGCCAGTACCGGGACAGGGGAAAAACTGTTTTTT. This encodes CASTGTGEKLFF.

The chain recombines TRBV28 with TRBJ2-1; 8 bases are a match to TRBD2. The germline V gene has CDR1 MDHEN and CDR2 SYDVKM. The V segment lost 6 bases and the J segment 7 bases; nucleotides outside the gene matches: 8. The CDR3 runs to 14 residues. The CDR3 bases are TGTGCCAGCAGCTCTGGGACTAGTCGTAATGAGCAGTTCTTC. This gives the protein CASSSGTSRNEQFF. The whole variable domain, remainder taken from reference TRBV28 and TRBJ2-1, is DVKVTQSSRYLVKRTGEKVFLECVQDMDHENMFWYRQDPGLGLRLIYFSYDVKMKEKGDIPEGYSVSREKKERFSLILESASTNQTSMYLCASSSGTSRNEQFFGPGTRLTVL.

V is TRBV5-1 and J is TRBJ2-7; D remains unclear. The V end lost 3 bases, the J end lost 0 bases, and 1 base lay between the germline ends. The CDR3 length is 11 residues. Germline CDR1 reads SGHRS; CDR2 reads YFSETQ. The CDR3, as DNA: TGCGCCAGCAGCTCCTCCTACGAGCAGTACTTC. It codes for CASSSSYEQYF.

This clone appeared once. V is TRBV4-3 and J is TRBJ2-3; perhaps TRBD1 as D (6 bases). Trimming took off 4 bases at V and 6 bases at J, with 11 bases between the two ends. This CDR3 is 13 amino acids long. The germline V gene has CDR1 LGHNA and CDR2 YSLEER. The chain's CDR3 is CASSRLTGDTQYF. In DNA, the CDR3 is TGCGCCAGCAGCCGGCTTACAGGGGATACGCAGTATTTT.

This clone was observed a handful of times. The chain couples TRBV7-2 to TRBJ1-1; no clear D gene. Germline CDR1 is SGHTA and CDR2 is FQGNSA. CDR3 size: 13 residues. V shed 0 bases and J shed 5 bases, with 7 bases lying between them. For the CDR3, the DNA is TGTGCCAGCAGCTTAGCTCGGGGAACTGAAGCTTTCTTT. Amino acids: CASSLARGTEAFF.